This T cell receptor (beta chain) came from a study of T cell clones after liver transplantation. Study-wide results and limits: Post-transplant time points were not standardized, so conclusions are preliminary.

Assay: immunoSEQ multiplex PCR; the TCRdb copy retains only in-frame clones and omits some. The sample yields under 150,000 clones, about nine tenths seen once. On this clone itself: Its antigen is unknown.

Per the germline V gene, CDR1 is LNHDA and CDR2 is SQIVND (reference sequence). CDR3 length: 17 amino acids. Trimming removed 6 bases from V and 5 bases from J; junction bases left unmatched: 12. The chain carries TRBV19 and TRBJ2-5; the match to TRBD2 covers 13 bases. The source was CD4+ T cells from blood, collected 12 months after liver transplant. This receptor was obtained from a human patient who received a liver transplant. Some T cells could come from the graft donor. The CDR3 DNA sequence: TGTGCCAGTAGCCGCGGACTAGCGGGAGTCCTTCGCGAGACCCAGTACTTC. It translates to CASSRGLAGVLRETQYF.